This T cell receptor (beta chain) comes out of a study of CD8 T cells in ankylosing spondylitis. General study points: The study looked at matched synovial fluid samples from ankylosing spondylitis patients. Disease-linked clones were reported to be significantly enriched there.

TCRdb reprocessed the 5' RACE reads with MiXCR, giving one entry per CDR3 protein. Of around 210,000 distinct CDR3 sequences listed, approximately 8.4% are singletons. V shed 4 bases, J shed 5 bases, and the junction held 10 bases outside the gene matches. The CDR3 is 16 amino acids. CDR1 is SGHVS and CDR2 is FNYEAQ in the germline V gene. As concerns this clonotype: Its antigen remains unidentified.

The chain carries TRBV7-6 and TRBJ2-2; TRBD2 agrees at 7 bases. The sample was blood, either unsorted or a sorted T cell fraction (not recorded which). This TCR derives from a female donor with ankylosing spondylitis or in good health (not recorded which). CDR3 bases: TGTGCCAGCAGCTCCCCCAACGCGGGAGTGACCGGGGAGCTGTTTTTT. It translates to CASSSPNAGVTGELFF.